Here is one TCR beta chain with its context. This sample stems from a study of blood T cell repertoires in COVID-19. This CDR3 region has 15 residues. Per germline, CDR1 KGHDR and CDR2 SFDVKD. Germline trimming cut 6 bases from V and 1 base from J; bases unmatched to any gene: 2. Method: immunoSEQ multiplex PCR; TCRdb's copy keeps in-frame clones and lacks some. This table has around 140,000 clones, 84% appearing once. The chain is built from TRBV24-1 and TRBJ2-3; TRBD2 matches at 11 bases. The sequencing input was PBMCs or T cells enriched from blood (not recorded which). This clonotype was obtained from a man in his forties or fifties in a cohort exposed to, infected with or recovered from COVID-19 (not recorded which). The CDR3 region is CATSLLAGGTDTQYF. The CDR3 DNA follows: TGTGCCACCAGTTTACTAGCGGGAGGCACAGATACGCAGTATTTT.